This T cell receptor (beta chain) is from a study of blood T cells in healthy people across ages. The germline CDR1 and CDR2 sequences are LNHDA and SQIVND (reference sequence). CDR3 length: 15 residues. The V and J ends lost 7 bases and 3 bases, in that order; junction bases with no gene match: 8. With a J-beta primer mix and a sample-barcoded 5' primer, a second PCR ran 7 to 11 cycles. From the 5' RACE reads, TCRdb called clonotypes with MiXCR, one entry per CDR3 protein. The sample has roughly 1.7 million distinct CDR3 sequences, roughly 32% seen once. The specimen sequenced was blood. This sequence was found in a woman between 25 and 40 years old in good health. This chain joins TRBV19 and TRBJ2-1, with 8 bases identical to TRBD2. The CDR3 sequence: CASNRGGPDYNEQFF. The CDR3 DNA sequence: TGTGCCAGTAACCGCGGGGGGCCCGACTACAATGAGCAGTTCTTC. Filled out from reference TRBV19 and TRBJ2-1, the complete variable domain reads DGGITQSPKYLFRKEGQNVTLSCEQNLNHDAMYWYRQDPGQGLRLIYYSQIVNDFQKGDIAEGYSVSREKKESFPLTVTSAQKNPTAFYLCASNRGGPDYNEQFFGPGTRLTVL.